The 27 T cell receptor beta chains given below trace back to one sample, sequenced in a study of T cells after yellow fever vaccination. TCRdb fed the 5' RACE reads into MiXCR, producing one record per CDR3 protein. The sample lists about 58,000 distinct CDR3 sequences, around 6.2% occurring once. This sample comprised PBMCs, either bulk or a sorted T-cell subset (CD4+, CD8+, memory, or dextramer-sorted; not recorded which), obtained on the day of the yellow fever booster vaccination. These receptor sequences come from a man aged 18 to 35 who received the YFV17D yellow fever vaccine.

There are many counts of this clonotype. The rearrangement links TRBV4-2 to TRBJ1-2; TRBD1 matches 7 bases. V trimming: 1 base; J trimming: 2 bases; junction bases outside the gene matches: 4. The CDR3 sequence is 15 residues long. Per the germline V gene, CDR1 is LGHNA and CDR2 is YNFKEQ. The CDR3, as DNA: TGTGCCAGCAGCCAAGGACAGGGTCCAAACTATGGCTACACCTTC. It codes for CASSQGQGPNYGYTF.

This clonotype was found a few times. This chain uses TRBV4-3 with TRBJ2-3; 7 bases fit TRBD2. The V segment lost 0 bases and the J segment 1 base; nucleotides outside the gene matches: 4. Per the germline V gene, CDR1 is LGHNA and CDR2 is YSLEER. The CDR3 length is 16 residues. CDR3 in DNA: TGCGCCAGCAGCCAAGATGTCGCGGGGGGCACAGATACGCAGTATTTT. Encoded protein: CASSQDVAGGTDTQYF.

The table lists this clonotype with many counts. The rearrangement uses TRBV5-1 and TRBJ2-4, with unresolved D. CDR3 length: 15 residues. CDR1 and CDR2 (germline): SGHRS, YFSETQ. V was trimmed by 0 bases and J by 9 bases, leaving 16 bases between them. DNA of the CDR3: TGCGCCAGCAGCTTGGCACTCCCCTCCGAAAGCATTCAGTACTTC. This encodes CASSLALPSESIQYF.

This clonotype was recorded at least ten times. V is TRBV6-5 and J is TRBJ1-2; 7 bases fit TRBD1. The germline gives CDR1 MNHEY, CDR2 SVGAGI. The CDR3 has 17 amino acids. The V and J ends lost 5 bases and 2 bases, in that order; junction bases with no gene match: 14. DNA for the CDR3: TGTGCCAGCAGTCCGACCGGGACAGCATATTTGAACTATGGCTACACCTTC. This codes for CASSPTGTAYLNYGYTF.

The chain uses TRBV10-3 and TRBJ1-2; D is unclear. Deletions cut 9 bases from V and 7 bases from J, with 12 bases between. This CDR3 is 11 amino acids long. CDR1 is ENHRY, CDR2 SYGVKD, per germline. The chain's CDR3 is CAILDIGGYTF. Here the CDR3 DNA reads TGTGCCATACTGGATATCGGTGGCTACACCTTC.

The chain couples TRBV7-9 to TRBJ2-5; D gene uncertain. Germline V gene lookup returns CDR1 SEHNR and CDR2 FQNEAQ (reference sequence). Between the trimmed V and J ends, which lost 5 bases and 6 bases, there was a span of 19 bases. This CDR3 comprises 15 residues. CDR3 region: CASSTGSMGPKTQYF. CDR3 coding DNA: TGTGCCAGCAGCACCGGGTCGATGGGCCCGAAGACCCAGTACTTC.

This clonotype was found a few times. This rearrangement joins TRBV5-1 to TRBJ1-5; D is unresolved. Germline V lookup: CDR1 SGHRS, CDR2 YFSETQ. V lost 0 bases to trimming and J lost 3 bases, with 7 bases between them. The CDR3 covers 14 residues. This chain's CDR3 is CASSLAPNNQPQHF. CDR3 nucleotide sequence: TGCGCCAGCAGCTTGGCTCCCAACAATCAGCCCCAGCATTTT.

This clonotype was seen repeatedly, ten times or more. This chain joins TRBV6-5 and TRBJ1-1, with 7 bases lining up with TRBD1. CDR3 length: 13 amino acids. Trimming at V came to 5 bases and at J to 7 bases, leaving 7 bases not matched to a gene. In germline, CDR1 is MNHEY, CDR2 SVGAGI. The CDR3 sequence: CASSARQGGEAFF. The CDR3 bases are TGTGCCAGCAGTGCAAGACAGGGAGGTGAAGCTTTCTTT.

This chain links TRBV6-2 or TRBV6-3 with TRBJ2-7, with TRBD1 matching over 9 bases. The CDR3 runs to 17 residues. Germline assignment: CDR1 MNHEY and CDR2 SVGEGT. The V segment lost 7 bases and the J segment 2 bases; nucleotides outside the gene matches: 15. The CDR3 sequence is CASTPSPGQGSTYEQYF. DNA for the CDR3: TGTGCCAGCACCCCATCGCCGGGACAGGGAAGTACCTACGAGCAGTACTTC.

This clonotype was counted many times. This chain connects TRBV5-1 to TRBJ1-1; a possible D gene is TRBD1 (5 bases). The CDR3 loop spans 13 amino acids. Germline assignment: CDR1 SGHRS and CDR2 YFSETQ. V was pared by 4 bases and J by 3 bases, with 10 bases between. CDR3 sequence (DNA): TGCGCCAGCAGCCCCCCCAGGGACACTGAAGCTTTCTTT. Protein product: CASSPPRDTEAFF.

This clonotype has ten or more counts. This chain connects TRBV7-9 to TRBJ2-3; D is perhaps TRBD1 (6 bases). This CDR3 is built from 17 residues. CDR1 is SEHNR, CDR2 FQNEAQ, per germline (reference sequence). Trimming removed 3 bases from V and 2 bases from J, with 18 bases in between. DNA of the CDR3: TGTGCCAGCAGCTTGGTCGACTTAAGGGGGTCCACAGATACGCAGTATTTT. Residues: CASSLVDLRGSTDTQYF.

The V and J genes are TRBV6-2 or TRBV6-3 and TRBJ2-7; TRBD1 or TRBD2 may be the D gene (5 bases each). Germline CDR1 reads MNHEY; CDR2 reads SVGEGT. This CDR3 contains 16 residues. The V end was cut by 7 bases, the J end by 4 bases, with 23 bases between. CDR3: CASTDFAGTVPYEQYV. The CDR3 coding sequence is TGTGCCAGCACTGACTTCGCCGGGACGGTGCCTTACGAGCAGTACGTC.

This clonotype was detected ten times or more. V is TRBV4-3 and J is TRBJ2-7; TRBD2 aligns across 8 bases. Germline values: CDR1 LGHNA, CDR2 YSLEER. V lost 1 base to trimming and J lost 9 bases; unmatched junction nucleotides: 14. There are 16 residues in the CDR3. The DNA for the CDR3 is TGCGCCAGCAGCCAAGGTATCGGGAGGGTGAGTAAGGCGCAGTACTTC. This translates into CASSQGIGRVSKAQYF.

This clonotype appeared many times. J is TRBJ2-7 and V is TRBV7-2; TRBD1 aligns across 9 bases. This CDR3 comprises 15 residues. The trim removed 5 bases at V and 4 bases at J, leaving 9 bases unmatched. Germline CDR1 and CDR2: SGHTA and FQGNSA. CDR3 nucleotide sequence: TGTGCCAGCAGCCCAGGGACAGGGAGGTCGTACGAGCAGTACTTC. Its protein product is CASSPGTGRSYEQYF.

V and J are TRBV13 and TRBJ1-2, with TRBD1 as a possible D gene (6 bases). Germline assignment: CDR1 PRHDT and CDR2 FYEKMQ (reference sequence). The CDR3 runs 14 residues. The V and J ends lost 3 bases and 1 base respectively, with 9 bases between them. CDR3 in DNA: TGTGCCAGCAGCTTCTGGACAGATAACTATGGCTACACCTTC. It translates to CASSFWTDNYGYTF. The whole variable domain, filled in from reference TRBV13 and TRBJ1-2, reads AAGVIQSPRHLIKEKRETATLKCYPIPRHDTVYWYQQGPGQDPQFLISFYEKMQSDKGSIPDRFSAQQFSDYHSELNMSSLELGDSALYFCASSFWTDNYGYTFGSGTRLTVV.

This chain joins TRBV10-2 and TRBJ2-7; D is unclear. The CDR3 sequence is 13 residues long. Germline values: CDR1 WSHSY, CDR2 SAAADI. The ends were cut back, 2 bases at V and 2 bases at J, with 7 bases in the middle. The CDR3 reads CASSERATYEQYF. The CDR3 DNA reads as TGCGCCAGCAGTGAGCGGGCCACCTACGAGCAGTACTTC.

The rearrangement uses TRBV28 and TRBJ1-5; 8 bases are shared with TRBD1. With 2 bases clipped from V and 5 bases from J, the junction kept 5 bases outside the gene matches. Germline CDR1 is MDHEN and CDR2 is SYDVKM. The CDR3 has 15 residues. In DNA form, the CDR3 reads TGTGCCAGCAGTTTAAACAGGGGGGGGTATCAGCCCCAGCATTTT. Residues: CASSLNRGGYQPQHF.

This clonotype was detected only a few times. This rearrangement joins TRBV11-2 to TRBJ2-2; a possible D gene is TRBD2 (5 bases). The CDR3 extends over 15 amino acids. V shed 8 bases and J shed 1 base, with 14 bases lying between them. The germline gives CDR1 SGHAT, CDR2 FQNNGV. The CDR3 region has the DNA TGTGCCAGCCAGAGGGAAATGTTGAACACCGGGGAGCTGTTTTTT. This translates into CASQREMLNTGELFF.

This clonotype has ten or more counts. The chain carries TRBV27 and TRBJ2-1; D not certain. The CDR3 length is 11 residues. The V gene lost 2 bases and the J gene lost 7 bases, with 3 bases spanning the gap. Per the germline V gene, CDR1 is MNHEY and CDR2 is SMNVEV (reference sequence). For the CDR3, the DNA is TGTGCCAGCAGTTTACGGAATGAGCAGTTCTTC. This sequence encodes CASSLRNEQFF.

The V and J genes are TRBV10-3 and TRBJ1-2; D is unclear. The germline gives CDR1 ENHRY, CDR2 SYGVKD. Trimming shortened V by 4 bases and J by 7 bases, and 13 bases separated the two germline ends. The CDR3 spans 13 residues. The chain's CDR3 is CAISVPGVAGYTF. The CDR3 DNA reads TGTGCCATCAGTGTGCCCGGGGTGGCTGGCTACACCTTC.

The sample holds a few counts of this clonotype. The chain employs TRBV10-1 and TRBJ2-7; D is unclear. CDR1 is WNHNN and CDR2 is SYGVQD in the germline V gene (reference sequence). CDR3 length equals 13 residues. V was shortened by 3 bases and J by 2 bases, with 8 bases between the two germline ends. CDR3 nucleotide sequence: TGCGCCAGCAGTGACGGGTTAACCTACGAGCAGTACTTC. This gives the protein CASSDGLTYEQYF.

This clonotype was found many times. The V gene is TRBV7-2, the J gene TRBJ1-4; 9 bases align to TRBD1. CDR3 size: 16 residues. Germline trimming cut 3 bases from V and 3 bases from J; bases unmatched to any gene: 5. CDR1 is SGHTA and CDR2 is FQGNSA in the germline V gene. The CDR3 spells CASSFEGTGPNEKLFF. In DNA form, the CDR3 reads TGTGCCAGCAGCTTTGAGGGGACAGGGCCTAATGAAAAACTGTTTTTT.

A few counts support this clonotype. This chain links TRBV2 with TRBJ2-5; D gene ambiguous. Germline loops: CDR1 SNHLY, CDR2 FYNNEI. V shed 1 base and J shed 5 bases, with 11 bases lying between them. The CDR3 runs to 14 residues. The DNA for the CDR3 is TGTGCCAGCAGTGAAGGGTCCCGACGGGAGACCCAGTACTTC. It encodes CASSEGSRRETQYF.

There are many counts of this clonotype. The chain carries TRBV5-1 and TRBJ1-1, with D maybe TRBD1 (5 bases). This CDR3 contains 16 residues. Deletions cut 0 bases from V and 1 base from J, with 13 bases between. CDR1 SGHRS and CDR2 YFSETQ come from the germline V gene. The DNA of the CDR3 is TGCGCCAGCAGCTTGGTTTGGAGGGGAAAGAACACTGAAGCTTTCTTT. Translated: CASSLVWRGKNTEAFF.

This clonotype was found many times. The chain carries TRBV7-9 and TRBJ2-3, with D hard to call. Trimming removed 3 bases from V and 5 bases from J, with 6 bases in between. There are 12 residues in the CDR3. CDR1 and CDR2 from the germline V gene are SEHNR and FQNEAQ (reference sequence). Written as DNA, the CDR3 is TGTGCCAGCAGCTTGTATATAGATACGCAGTATTTT. Amino acids: CASSLYIDTQYF. The full variable domain, completed using reference TRBV7-9 and TRBJ2-3, is DTGVSQNPRHKITKRGQNVTFRCDPISEHNRLYWYRQTLGQGPEFLTYFQNEAQLEKSRLLSDRFSAERPKGSFSTLEIQRTEQGDSAMYLCASSLYIDTQYFGPGTRLTVL.

This clonotype showed up many times. V is TRBV5-1 and J is TRBJ1-1; maybe TRBD1 (6 bases). Germline loops: CDR1 SGHRS, CDR2 YFSETQ. Trimming removed 4 bases from V and 8 bases from J, with 15 bases in between. CDR3 length: 13 residues. The CDR3 coding sequence is TGCGCCAGCAGCAGAATAGGACAGACCGAAGCTTTCTTT. This encodes CASSRIGQTEAFF.

J is TRBJ2-7 and V is TRBV2; D remains ambiguous. The V gene lost 2 bases and the J gene lost 3 bases, with 11 bases spanning the gap. The CDR3 runs to 14 residues. Germline V gene sequence: CDR1 SNHLY, CDR2 FYNNEI. In nucleotides, the CDR3 is TGTGCCAGCAGTGAAATGTCTGAATTCTACGAGCAGTACTTC. The encoded protein is CASSEMSEFYEQYF.